Given below is one T cell receptor beta chain in context. The data originate from a study of blood T cell repertoires in COVID-19. Study details: Italy, Spain and the United States were the sources of the convalescent and acute COVID-19 samples. T cells, B-cell-depleted T cells, or PBMCs provided the cDNA or gDNA that served as material.

CDR3 length: 15 amino acids. The germline gives CDR1 LNHNV, CDR2 YYDKDF (reference sequence). V gave up 3 bases and J gave up 3 bases, with 11 bases separating them. Authors' analysis steps: Estimation of nucleated cell counts relied on the amplification of reference gene primers. Sequencing used immunoSEQ multiplex PCR; TCRdb keeps in-frame clones, though not all of them. That table furnishes V, J and clone size, whereas the DNA furnished D and trimming. The data show about 54,000 clones, roughly 76% seen once. V usage is TRBV15 and J usage is TRBJ2-2, with D maybe TRBD1 (6 bases). The sequence derives from a woman in her sixties with acute or convalescent COVID-19. The sequencing input was peripheral blood. In DNA form, the CDR3 reads TGTGCCACCAGCAGGGGACAAGGAGACACCGGGGAGCTGTTTTTT. Its translation is CATSRGQGDTGELFF.